Below are 22 T cell receptor beta chains sequenced from a single sample in a study of early T cells in non-severe SARS-CoV-2 infection. TCRdb ran MiXCR on the 5' RACE reads and lists one entry per CDR3 protein. The data contain roughly 65,000 distinct CDR3 sequences, 9% to 15% of them singletons. Material for sequencing was whole blood. The receptors were sampled from an adult who was a healthcare worker with PCR-confirmed SARS-CoV-2 infection or an uninfected control (not recorded which).

This clonotype was observed a handful of times. The J gene is TRBJ2-2, the V gene TRBV7-3; D is unresolved. CDR3 length: 13 residues. Trimming took 2 bases from V and 6 from J, leaving 7 bases between them. Germline-derived CDR1 and CDR2 are SGHTA and FQGTGA. In DNA form, the CDR3 reads TGTGCCAGCAGCTTATCTGGCGCCGGGGAGCTGTTTTTT. Translating it yields CASSLSGAGELFF.

This clonotype was observed a few times. The chain has TRBV9 and TRBJ2-5, with TRBD2 matching 8 bases. This CDR3 spans 15 amino acids. Trimming at V came to 1 base and at J to 5 bases, leaving 7 bases not matched to a gene. The germline V gene encodes CDR1 SGDLS and CDR2 YYNGEE. CDR3: CASSVFSGVVETQYF. For the CDR3, the DNA is TGTGCCAGCAGCGTATTTAGCGGGGTGGTGGAGACCCAGTACTTC.

In its sample, this clonotype was seen a few times. This chain links TRBV29-1 with TRBJ1-2; D is uncertain. Germline CDR1 reads SQVTM; CDR2 reads ANQGSEA. Trimming removed 0 bases from V and 4 bases from J, with 9 bases in between. This CDR3 spans 13 amino acids. CDR3 sequence: CSVEDRPTYGYTF. The CDR3 DNA is TGCAGCGTTGAAGATAGACCGACCTATGGCTACACCTTC.

With respect to this clonotype: The germline gene is not matched at one end of the junction; a read error may be the cause. The genes are TRBV7-7 and TRBJ2-5; tentatively, D is TRBD1 or TRBD2 (5 bases each). CDR3 length: 15 amino acids. Germline V gives CDR1 SSHAT, CDR2 FNYEAQ (reference sequence). The CDR3 spells CASSLVTGGQETQYF. The CDR3 bases are TGTGCTAGCAGCTTAGTAACTGGGGGCCAAGAGACCCAGTACTTC. Complete variable domain (other parts from reference TRBV7-7 and TRBJ2-5): GAGVSQSPRYKVTKRGQDVTLRCDPISSHATLYWYQQALGQGPEFLTYFNYEAQPDKSGLPSDRFSAERPEGSISTLTIQRTEQRDSAMYRCASSLVTGGQETQYFGPGTRLLVL.

In this sample, this clonotype turned up many times. The chain couples TRBV21-1 to TRBJ2-1; TRBD1 is the table's D call and was not checked against the DNA. TRBV21-1 is listed as a pseudogene. CDR3 length: 13 residues. In nucleotides, the CDR3 is TGTGCCAGCAGCCAAGGGGGGGTCAATGAGCAGTTCTTC. It is translated as CASSQGGVNEQFF.

The rearrangement links TRBV19 to TRBJ1-1, with a weak D call TRBD1 (6 bases). V dropped 10 bases and J dropped 3 bases, with 18 bases sitting between them. CDR1 and CDR2 (germline): LNHDA, SQIVND (reference sequence). This CDR3 region has 14 residues. The CDR3 DNA reads as TGTGCCACCGGGACACATAGGGACTACACTGAAGCTTTCTTT. It is translated as CATGTHRDYTEAFF. The complete variable domain, with remaining parts taken from reference TRBV19 and TRBJ1-1, reads DGGITQSPKYLFRKEGQNVTLSCEQNLNHDAMYWYRQDPGQGLRLIYYSQIVNDFQKGDIAEGYSVSREKKESFPLTVTSAQKNPTAFYLCATGTHRDYTEAFFGQGTRLTVV.

J is TRBJ2-1 and V is TRBV10-2; weak D call: TRBD2 (6 bases). The CDR3 covers 13 residues. Germline CDR1 is WSHSY and CDR2 is SAAADI. V was clipped by 7 bases and J by 10 bases, with 17 bases between them. In nucleotides, the CDR3 is TGCGCCAGCAAAACCGGCGGGGCCTTCGAGCAGTTCTTC. Translation gives CASKTGGAFEQFF.

This clonotype came up many times. The chain joins TRBV20-1 to TRBJ1-1; D is undetermined. The germline V gene has CDR1 DFQATT and CDR2 SNEGSKA (reference sequence). The V end lost 3 bases, the J end lost 7 bases, and 12 bases lay between the germline ends. CDR3 size: 12 residues. The CDR3 loop is CSASSGDIEAFF. DNA for the CDR3: TGCAGTGCTAGCTCAGGAGACATTGAAGCTTTCTTT.

This clonotype appeared many times. The V call is TRBV29-1, the J call TRBJ2-3, with 11 bases matching TRBD1. This CDR3 has 16 residues. V trimming: 4 bases; J trimming: 3 bases; junction bases outside the gene matches: 9. CDR1 and CDR2 from the germline V gene are SQVTM and ANQGSEA. The CDR3 sequence is CSVVAGRDRGTDTQYF. CDR3 nucleotides: TGCAGCGTTGTGGCGGGCCGGGACAGGGGGACAGATACGCAGTATTTT.

This chain links TRBV29-1 with TRBJ2-1; 8 bases line up with TRBD1. The V and J ends lost 7 bases and 5 bases, in that order; junction bases with no gene match: 4. Per the germline V gene, CDR1 is SQVTM and CDR2 is ANQGSEA. CDR3 length equals 12 residues. CDR3 nucleotides: TGCAGCGGCGGACAGGGAGACAATGAGCAGTTCTTC. Protein sequence: CSGGQGDNEQFF.

This clonotype showed up many times. The chain uses TRBV5-4 and TRBJ2-7, with TRBD1 matching over 11 bases. Germline V gene lookup returns CDR1 SGHNT and CDR2 YYREEE (reference sequence). The CDR3 runs to 14 residues. With V trimmed by 1 base and J by 6 bases, 3 bases remained unmatched. The CDR3 sequence: CASSLPGQGGEQYF. CDR3 in DNA: TGTGCCAGCAGCTTGCCGGGACAGGGGGGCGAGCAGTACTTC.

This chain uses TRBV19 with TRBJ2-7, with D perhaps matching TRBD1 or TRBD2 (5 bases each). Germline V gene lookup returns CDR1 LNHDA and CDR2 SQIVND (reference sequence). The CDR3 is made up of 13 amino acids. V was clipped by 5 bases and J by 5 bases, with 13 bases between them. CDR3 DNA: TGTGCCAGTAGTTGGGACCGGGGAAACGAGCAGTACTTC. Its translation: CASSWDRGNEQYF.

This clonotype was seen just once. The chain links TRBV12-3 or TRBV12-4 to TRBJ1-6; TRBD1 aligns across 8 bases. J lost 5 bases, V lost 5 bases, and 2 bases had no gene match. The CDR3 runs to 14 residues. Here the CDR3 DNA reads TGTGCCAGCAGTCTCAGGGGGCATAATTCACCCCTCCACTTT. Translation gives CASSLRGHNSPLHF.

In this sample, this clonotype is medium-sized. V and J are TRBV14 and TRBJ1-1; D not resolved. The germline V gene encodes CDR1 SGHDN and CDR2 FVKESK. With 6 bases removed from V and 11 bases from J, the gap between germline ends came to 28 bases. This CDR3 has 16 amino acids. CDR3 bases: TGTGCCAGCAGTCCACAACTCGCCTCGGGGTCGCGTGGGGCTTTCTTT. This translates into CASSPQLASGSRGAFF.

The sample holds a few counts of this clonotype. J is TRBJ1-1 and V is TRBV18, with D possibly matching TRBD1 (6 bases). The CDR3 covers 15 residues. Looked up from germline, CDR1 is KGHSH and CDR2 is LQKENI. V gave up 2 bases and J gave up 4 bases, with 14 bases separating them. The CDR3 DNA follows: TGTGCCAGCTCACCAAAGGTACAGGGAAGCACTGAAGCTTTCTTT. Amino acids: CASSPKVQGSTEAFF. The full variable domain, its missing parts supplied by reference TRBV18 and TRBJ1-1, is NAGVMQNPRHLVRRRGQEARLRCSPMKGHSHVYWYRQLPEEGLKFMVYLQKENIIDESGMPKERFSAEFPKEGPSILRIQQVVRGDSAAYFCASSPKVQGSTEAFFGQGTRLTVV.

The chain joins TRBV27 to TRBJ1-2; D gene unclear. V shed 5 bases and J shed 4 bases, with 17 bases lying between them. CDR3 length equals 15 residues. Per germline, CDR1 MNHEY and CDR2 SMNVEV (reference sequence). CDR3 residues: CASSPASIQSYGYTF. In DNA, the CDR3 is TGTGCCAGCAGTCCAGCTTCGATACAGTCCTATGGCTACACCTTC.

Written as DNA, the CDR3 is TGTGCCAGTACCGAGAGAGGACAGGCGGGGGAAAAACTGTTTTTT. As protein: CASTERGQAGEKLFF. The J gene is TRBJ1-4, the V gene TRBV19, with 7 bases lining up with TRBD1. Germline CDR1 is LNHDA and CDR2 is SQIVND (reference sequence). The CDR3 is made up of 15 amino acids. Trimming cost V 7 bases and J 8 bases; bases outside gene matches: 13.

In this sample, this clonotype turned up many times. The V call is TRBV6-5, the J call TRBJ2-5; no clear D. V lost 6 bases, J lost 1 base, and 6 bases lay in between. The CDR3 is 12 residues long. The germline CDR1 and CDR2 sequences are MNHEY and SVGAGI. The CDR3 coding sequence is TGTGCCAGCAGCCGCTCCCAAGAGACCCAGTACTTC. Its translation is CASSRSQETQYF.

This clonotype was detected only a few times. The rearrangement joins TRBV29-1 to TRBJ2-7; D tentatively fits TRBD1 or TRBD2 (5 bases each). The V end was cut by 7 bases, the J end by 2 bases, with 18 bases between. The CDR3 has 14 amino acids. Germline V gene lookup returns CDR1 SQVTM and CDR2 ANQGSEA. CDR3 bases: TGCAGCGCCGACGGGGCCGCACCGACCTACGAGCAGTACTTC. It yields the protein CSADGAAPTYEQYF.

This clonotype came up many times. The genes are TRBV5-6 and TRBJ2-7, with D uncertain. Looked up from germline, CDR1 is SGHDT and CDR2 is YYEEEE. The germline V and J ends were trimmed by 4 bases and 2 bases, with 4 bases remaining between them. The CDR3 spans 11 residues. CDR3 nucleotides: TGTGCCAGCAGCACGACCTACGAGCAGTACTTC. It is translated as CASSTTYEQYF.

This chain connects TRBV7-2 to TRBJ1-1; no reliable D call. Trimming took off 7 bases at V and 2 bases at J, with 14 bases between the two ends. There are 14 residues in the CDR3. Germline assignment: CDR1 SGHTA and CDR2 FQGNSA. CDR3 in DNA: TGTGCCAGCAAGCTAGGGCAGTTAAACACTGAAGCTTTCTTT. Protein sequence: CASKLGQLNTEAFF.

This clonotype was counted only a few times. The chain is built from TRBV3-1 and TRBJ1-2; a weak D match, TRBD1 (6 bases). The CDR3 is 14 residues long. The germline CDR1 and CDR2 sequences are LGHDT and YNNKEL (reference sequence). The V and J ends lost 2 bases and 2 bases respectively, with 9 bases between them. CDR3 nucleotide sequence: TGTGCCAGCAGCCAACTCACAGGGAACTATGGCTACACCTTC. It yields the protein CASSQLTGNYGYTF.